In its sample, the clone carrying this TCR beta chain was seen many times. The antigen remains undetermined. Extraction of total RNA was performed on unfractionated whole blood. Germline assignment: CDR1 KGHSH and CDR2 LQKENI. Trimming took off 3 bases at V and 4 bases at J, with 9 bases between the two ends. This CDR3 spans 13 amino acids. The sample is drawn from a study of human T cells and chemical hapten exposure. As for the study in general: Slight volume differences across pooled libraries mainly accounted for varying per-sample TCR yields.

Broader study findings: DPC sensitization left the count of TCRs above 1 in 1000 unchanged.

Using its own MiXCR run on the 5' RACE reads, TCRdb lists one record per CDR3 protein. The data show about 140,000 distinct CDR3 sequences, roughly 4% seen once. V and J are TRBV18 and TRBJ1-2; D remains unclear. The TCR originated in a female donor in good health. This chain's CDR3 is CASSPQDGYGYTF. The CDR3, as DNA: TGTGCCAGCTCACCCCAGGACGGCTATGGCTACACCTTC.